The 2 T cell receptor beta chains in this list originate from one sample, sequenced in a study of T cells after posttransplantation cyclophosphamide (TCRdb year 2016). The library was generated by the immunoSEQ multiplex PCR assay. The immuneACCESS repertoire file appears here via TCRdb, limited to in-frame rearrangements. These files lack a portion of the clones; in checked studies, under half of the deficit traces to unresolved V genes, and the cause of the others is not known. The sample table records tens of thousands of clones; roughly nine tenths of these occur just once. 0.1% of the sample goes to the ten largest clones. Viable CD3+CD4+ or CD3+CD8+ cells that were CCR7+CD45RA+CD45RO-CD95-CD27+CD28+ were defined as naive T cells. Sequenced: naive CD4+ T cells sorted from blood. The receptors were gathered from a man aged 25 to 45 in good health and a related stem cell transplant donor.

This clone was recorded once. The gene calls are TRBV27 and TRBJ1-1; 12 positions agree with TRBD1. CDR1 is MNHEY, CDR2 SMNVEV, per germline (reference sequence). The CDR3 spans 19 residues. The junction had 11 bases not matched to a gene; V was cut back by 3 bases and J by 0 bases. The CDR3 here is CASSFPSPGQGALNTEAFF. DNA for the CDR3: TGTGCCAGCAGTTTCCCTTCGCCGGGACAGGGGGCCCTGAACACTGAAGCTTTCTTT.

The genes are TRBV5-6 and TRBJ2-7; 8 nucleotides line up with TRBD1. The ends lost 4 bases at V and 9 bases at J; junction bases unmatched: 18. Per the germline V gene, CDR1 is SGHDT and CDR2 is YYEEEE. The CDR3 covers 16 residues. CDR3 bases: TGTGCCAGCAGCCCCCCCCCGGGACAGGAGCATTATGGGCAGTACTTC. Translated, it gives CASSPPPGQEHYGQYF.